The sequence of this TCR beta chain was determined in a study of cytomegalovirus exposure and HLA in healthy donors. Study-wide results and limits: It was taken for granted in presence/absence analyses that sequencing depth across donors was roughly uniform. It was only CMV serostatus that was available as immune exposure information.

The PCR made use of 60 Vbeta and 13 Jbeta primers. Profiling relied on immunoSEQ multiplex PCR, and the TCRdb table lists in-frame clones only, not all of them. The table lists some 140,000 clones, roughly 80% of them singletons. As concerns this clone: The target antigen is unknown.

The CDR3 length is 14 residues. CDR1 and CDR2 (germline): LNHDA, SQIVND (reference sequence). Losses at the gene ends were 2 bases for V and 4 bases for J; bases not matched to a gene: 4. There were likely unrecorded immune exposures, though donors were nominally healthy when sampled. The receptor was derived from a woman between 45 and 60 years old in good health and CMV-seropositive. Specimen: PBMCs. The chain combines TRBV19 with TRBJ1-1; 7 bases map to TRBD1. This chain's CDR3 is CASSIKQGSTEAFF. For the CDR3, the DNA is TGTGCCAGTAGTATAAAACAGGGGAGCACTGAAGCTTTCTTT.